Shown below are 18 T cell receptor beta chains from a single sample sequenced in a study of T cells in Graves' hyperthyroidism and ophthalmopathy. What was amplified from RNA transcripts were TCR beta CDR3 regions. An initial round of RT-PCR targeting the TCR CDR3 relied on the HTBI primer set. TCRdb recomputed calls from the multiplex PCR reads with MiXCR, one row per CDR3 protein. The sample lists approximately 400,000 distinct CDR3 sequences; 13% to 15% were seen once. The sample was blood. The origin of the receptors is a woman aged 25 to 39 with Graves' ophthalmopathy.

The CDR3 protein is CASSSDRVGNSPLHF. The CDR3 DNA follows: TGTGCCAGCAGCTCGGACAGGGTGGGAAATTCACCCCTCCACTTT. The V and J genes are TRBV11-2 and TRBJ1-6; 8 positions agree with TRBD1. Germline loops: CDR1 SGHAT, CDR2 FQNNGV. J was trimmed by 7 bases and V by 4 bases; bases with no gene match: 6. The CDR3 sequence is 15 residues long.

The chain links TRBV5-6 to TRBJ2-3; 7 bases are a match to TRBD1. This CDR3 comprises 16 residues. CDR1 SGHDT and CDR2 YYEEEE come from the germline V gene. Trimming removed 4 bases from V and 0 bases from J; junction bases left unmatched: 8. CDR3 coding DNA: TGTGCCAGCAGCACCGGGACAGCACTTAGCACAGATACGCAGTATTTT. Translation gives CASSTGTALSTDTQYF.

This clonotype was seen repeatedly, ten times or more. The chain uses TRBV6-1 and TRBJ1-2; tentatively, D is TRBD1 (5 bases). The germline gives CDR1 MNHNS, CDR2 SASEGT. Trimming removed 5 bases from V and 1 base from J, with 14 bases in between. The CDR3 contains 15 residues. In DNA, the CDR3 is TGTGCCAGCAGTCCTAGGACACCTAATAACTATGGCTACACCTTC. It specifies CASSPRTPNNYGYTF.

V usage is TRBV5-6 and J usage is TRBJ1-5, with unresolved D. This CDR3 has 12 residues. The germline V gene encodes CDR1 SGHDT and CDR2 YYEEEE. V was clipped by 4 bases and J by 6 bases, with 8 bases between them. The CDR3 here is CASSTASQPQHF. The CDR3 nucleotides are TGTGCCAGCAGCACGGCGAGTCAGCCCCAGCATTTT.

In this sample, this clonotype turned up a few times. The chain uses TRBV12-3 or TRBV12-4 and TRBJ2-7; weak D call: TRBD2 (6 bases). The CDR3 has 14 amino acids. V lost 5 bases and J lost 3, with 14 bases in between. The CDR3 here is CASSPTGGYYEQYF. In DNA, the CDR3 is TGTGCCAGCAGTCCTACCGGGGGATACTACGAGCAGTACTTC.

A note on this clonotype: This may come from a read error, since a much larger clone is one base off. The chain carries TRBV4-1 and TRBJ2-5; 9 bases align to TRBD2. The J call may not be correct, given that the DNA end is closer to TRBJ2-1. Germline V gene lookup returns CDR1 MGHRA and CDR2 YSYEKL. CDR3 length: 15 residues. The CDR3 DNA sequence: TGCGCCAGCAGCCAATTGCGGGGGGGCGGAGAGACCCAGTTCTTC. This codes for CASSQLRGGGETQFF.

This clonotype came up many times. The chain has TRBV20-1 and TRBJ1-5; D is uncertain. There are 13 residues in the CDR3. V was clipped by 5 bases and J by 0 bases, with 8 bases between them. From germline, CDR1 is DFQATT and CDR2 SNEGSKA (reference sequence). The DNA of the CDR3 is TGCAGTGCTCCCCCCCATAGCAATCAGCCCCAGCATTTT. It translates to CSAPPHSNQPQHF.

This clonotype has ten or more counts. The chain couples TRBV20-1 to TRBJ1-1; 11 nucleotides agree with TRBD1. Looked up from germline, CDR1 is DFQATT and CDR2 is SNEGSKA (reference sequence). This CDR3 has 15 amino acids. The V and J ends lost 6 bases and 0 bases, in that order; junction bases with no gene match: 6. The CDR3, as DNA: TGCAGTGCCTCCCGGGACAGGGGGATGAACACTGAAGCTTTCTTT. Encoded protein: CSASRDRGMNTEAFF.

This clonotype was observed at least ten times. V usage is TRBV11-2 and J usage is TRBJ2-1; possibly TRBD1 for D (6 bases). The germline gives CDR1 SGHAT, CDR2 FQNNGV. The CDR3 totals 15 residues. Trimming removed 1 base from V and 2 bases from J, with 9 bases in between. CDR3 sequence (DNA): TGTGCCAGCAGCTTAGCAGGGGTGACCTACAATGAGCAGTTCTTC. Translating gives CASSLAGVTYNEQFF.

This clonotype showed up many times. This sequence joins TRBV7-9 and TRBJ2-7, with D tentatively TRBD2 (5 bases). Germline V gene lookup returns CDR1 SEHNR and CDR2 FQNEAQ (reference sequence). V was clipped by 6 bases and J by 6 bases, with 12 bases between them. The CDR3 sequence is 12 residues long. The CDR3 DNA sequence: TGTGCCAGCAGAAAAGGTGGGAGCGAGCAGTACTTC. Its protein product is CASRKGGSEQYF.

This clonotype has a count of ten or more. The chain links TRBV2 to TRBJ2-7; TRBD2 might be the D (6 bases). V lost 6 bases to trimming and J lost 4 bases, with 10 bases between them. CDR1 and CDR2 from the germline V gene are SNHLY and FYNNEI. The CDR3 runs 12 residues. CDR3 protein: CASRAGPYEQYF. DNA for the CDR3: TGTGCCAGCAGGGCGGGACCGTACGAGCAGTACTTC.

This clonotype came up many times. The rearrangement links TRBV29-1 to TRBJ2-3, with 8 positions matching TRBD1. CDR3 length: 13 amino acids. V shed 4 bases and J 6 bases; nucleotides not matched to a gene: 6. Germline V gene sequence: CDR1 SQVTM, CDR2 ANQGSEA. CDR3 in amino acids: CSVGTGISDTQYF. The CDR3 DNA follows: TGCAGCGTTGGGACAGGGATATCGGATACGCAGTATTTT.

This clonotype was observed at least ten times. This chain connects TRBV19 to TRBJ1-1; D remains unclear. V was pared by 7 bases and J by 6 bases, with 6 bases between. Germline CDR1 reads LNHDA; CDR2 reads SQIVND (reference sequence). CDR3 size: 10 residues. The CDR3: CASKFSEAFF. Here the CDR3 DNA reads TGTGCCAGTAAATTCTCTGAAGCTTTCTTT.

This clonotype was seen a handful of times. CDR3 region: CASSPQGGGSYEQYF. The CDR3 DNA follows: TGTGCCAGCAGCCCCCAGGGGGGGGGCTCCTACGAGCAGTACTTC. This chain links TRBV7-3 with TRBJ2-7, with D perhaps given as TRBD1 or TRBD2 (7 bases each). This CDR3 spans 15 amino acids. Between the trimmed V and J ends, which lost 5 bases and 0 bases, there was a span of 14 bases. Germline CDR1 is SGHTA and CDR2 is FQGTGA.

Only a few counts were recorded for this clonotype. This chain links TRBV6-1 with TRBJ1-1; TRBD1 agrees at 7 bases. This CDR3 spans 13 amino acids. The trim removed 6 bases at V and 5 bases at J, leaving 6 bases unmatched. Germline V gives CDR1 MNHNS, CDR2 SASEGT. The CDR3 DNA sequence: TGTGCCAGCAGGCGAGGGGGCGGAACTGAAGCTTTCTTT. Translation: CASRRGGGTEAFF.

The chain joins TRBV5-1 to TRBJ2-5; 11 nucleotides match TRBD1. The CDR3 covers 16 residues. Losses at the gene ends were 0 bases for V and 1 base for J; bases not matched to a gene: 2. Germline CDR1 is SGHRS and CDR2 is YFSETQ. The CDR3: CASSLAGTGGQETQYF. In DNA form, the CDR3 reads TGCGCCAGCAGCTTGGCCGGGACAGGGGGCCAAGAGACCCAGTACTTC.

The sample holds many counts of this clonotype. V usage is TRBV28 and J usage is TRBJ1-1; weak D call: TRBD1 (5 bases). Germline CDR1 reads MDHEN; CDR2 reads SYDVKM. Trimming pared 3 bases from V and 1 base from J, leaving 12 bases between. CDR3 length equals 15 residues. In DNA form, the CDR3 reads TGTGCCAGCAGTTTCCGAGTAACAGGGAACACTGAAGCTTTCTTT. Amino acids: CASSFRVTGNTEAFF.

Ten or more counts support this clonotype. The chain joins TRBV7-6 to TRBJ2-7, with D possibly matching TRBD1 (6 bases). V was shortened by 1 base and J by 9 bases, with 22 bases between the two germline ends. The length of the CDR3 is 16 residues. The germline V gene has CDR1 SGHVS and CDR2 FNYEAQ. The CDR3 sequence: CASSLEGGTRGQGQYF. The CDR3 DNA is TGTGCCAGCAGCTTAGAGGGTGGGACAAGGGGTCAGGGGCAGTACTTC.